The rows below give T cell receptor beta chains drawn from one sample of a study of cytomegalovirus exposure and HLA in healthy donors. Sequencing was performed with immunoSEQ multiplex PCR; in TCRdb, only in-frame clones are kept and a portion is missing. This sample has 180,000 or so clones; roughly 77% occur once, and the top ten carry roughly 7.8%. The sequencing input was PBMCs. These receptors were taken from a woman aged 40 to 50 in good health and CMV-seropositive. Both conserved end residues are part of each CDR3. A D gene is named only where the DNA matches it firmly. Expanded clones get a size class; other rows say once, few or many, or leave the size out.

>NA|TRBJ2-3|NA|TRBV28
TGTGCCAGCACCTCCCACAGGATGCCAGATACGCAGTATTTT
CASTSHRMPDTQYF
>NA|TRBJ2-7|TRBD1|TRBV4-2
TGTGCCAGCAGCTTTAACGGACAGGGCCAACGTGAGCAGTACTTC
CASSFNGQGQREQYF
>NA|TRBJ2-7|NA|TRBV9
TGTGCCAGCAGCGTGGGCCCCACAGGCGAGCAGTACTTC
CASSVGPTGEQYF
>NA|TRBJ2-1|NA|TRBV9
TGTGCCAGCAGCGTAGGTATTTACAATGAGCAGTTCTTC
CASSVGIYNEQFF
>NA|TRBJ2-5|TRBD2|TRBV7-9
TGTTCCAGCAGCCCAGCGGGAGGCCGAGAGACCCAGTACTTC
CSSSPAGGRETQYF
>NA|TRBJ2-5|NA|TRBV9
TGTGCCAGCAGCGTAGGAAGGGGGTGGGAAGAGACCCAGTACTTC
CASSVGRGWEETQYF
>once|TRBJ2-2|NA|TRBV1
TGCACCAGCACCACAGGGGGAGACACCGGGGAGCTGTTTTTT
CTSTTGGDTGELFF
>NA|TRBJ1-1|NA|TRBV18
TGTGCCAGCTCACCGCAAGAGGGTGAAGCTTTCTTT
CASSPQEGEAFF
>NA|TRBJ2-7|NA|TRBV7-9
TGTGCCAGCAGCTTAGACATCGCGGGGATACAGCGTGAGCAGTACTTC
CASSLDIAGIQREQYF
>once|TRBJ2-7|NA|TRBV19
TGTGCCAGTAGCCTGGGGGGACAGCTTCGATACGAGCAGTACTTC
CASSLGGQLRYEQYF
>NA|TRBJ2-1|TRBD1|TRBV6-1
TGTGCCAGCAGTGGCTCCGGGACAGGGACCCAATTAGCCTACAATGAGCAGTTCTTC
CASSGSGTGTQLAYNEQFF
>NA|TRBJ2-4|NA|TRBV11-2
TGTGCCAGCAGCTCTGGACTAGCCAAAAACATTCAGTACTTC
CASSSGLAKNIQYF
>NA|TRBJ1-4|TRBD1|TRBV10-3
TGTGCCATCAGTGAGTCCGGACAGGGTGGAAAATGGAATGAAAAACTGTTTTTT
CAISESGQGGKWNEKLFF